These T cell receptor beta chains were read from a single sample in a study of T cells in Graves' hyperthyroidism and ophthalmopathy. TCRdb ran MiXCR on the multiplex PCR reads and lists one entry per CDR3 protein. The data contain 400,000 or so distinct CDR3 sequences, around 15% of them singletons. Sequencing was carried out using blood. The receptor source for this set is a man in his fifties or sixties with Graves' ophthalmopathy. Both conserved end residues are part of each CDR3. D genes are given only for firm matches. Clone size is shown for a subset of rows, as once, few, many or a class of expanded clone.

clone size | J gene | V gene | D gene | CDR3 protein | CDR3 DNA
few | TRBJ2-5 | TRBV6-5 | TRBD1 | CASSYSGTGFGETQYF | TGTGCCAGCAGTTACTCTGGGACAGGGTTTGGAGAGACCCAGTACTTC
many | TRBJ1-1 | TRBV20-1 | NA | CSARRGNTEAFF | TGCAGTGCCCGGAGGGGGAACACTGAAGCTTTCTTT
few | TRBJ2-1 | TRBV4-1 | TRBD2 | CASSQVAGSSYNEQFF | TGCGCCAGCAGCCAGGTAGCGGGAAGCTCCTACAATGAGCAGTTCTTC
many | TRBJ1-2 | TRBV5-1 | NA | CASRLTDSANYGYTF | TGCGCCAGCAGGTTAACGGACAGCGCTAACTATGGCTACACCTTC
many | TRBJ2-1 | TRBV9 | TRBD1 | CASSARTGSNEQFF | TGTGCCAGCAGCGCCAGGACAGGGAGCAATGAGCAGTTCTTC
many | TRBJ1-1 | TRBV3-1 | NA | CASRRKGGEAFF | TGTGCCAGCAGGCGAAAAGGGGGTGAAGCTTTCTTT
many | TRBJ1-1 | TRBV7-9 | TRBD1 | CASRLRSGQGSGAFF | TGTGCCAGCAGGCTAAGGTCGGGACAGGGAAGCGGAGCTTTCTTT
NA | TRBJ2-6 | TRBV4-1 | NA | CASSQDSGFSGANVLTF | TGCGCCAGCAGCCAAGATAGTGGCTTCTCTGGGGCCAACGTCCTGACTTTC
many | TRBJ2-1 | TRBV20-1 | NA | CSARTNTYNEQFF | TGCAGTGCCAGGACTAACACCTACAATGAGCAGTTCTTC
many | TRBJ2-2 | TRBV3-1 | NA | CASSQVAGELFF | TGTGCCAGCAGCCAAGTAGCCGGGGAGCTGTTTTTT
many | TRBJ2-5 | TRBV5-1 | TRBD1 | CASSYGQGPETQYF | TGCGCCAGCAGCTACGGACAGGGTCCAGAGACCCAGTACTTC
few | TRBJ2-7 | TRBV5-1 | NA | CASSSGHGEQGVFEQYF | TGCGCCAGCAGCTCAGGACATGGGGAACAGGGAGTTTTCGAGCAGTACTTC
few | TRBJ2-1 | TRBV6-1 | NA | CASSITGNEQFF | TGTGCCAGCAGTATCACAGGGAATGAGCAGTTCTTC
many | TRBJ1-1 | TRBV3-1 | NA | CASSRAPNTEAFF | TGTGCCAGCAGCCGCGCACCTAACACTGAAGCTTTCTTT
many | TRBJ2-1 | TRBV7-8 | NA | CASSSQSYNEQFF | TGTGCCAGCAGCTCGCAATCCTACAATGAGCAGTTCTTC
few | TRBJ2-7 | TRBV7-9 | TRBD2 | CASSRSGVSYEQYF | TGTGCCAGCAGCCGGAGCGGGGTCTCCTACGAGCAGTACTTC
NA | TRBJ2-5 | TRBV30 | TRBD2 | CAGHSGTSLETQYF | TGTGCCGGCCACTCAGGGACTAGCTTGGAGACCCAGTACTTC
NA | TRBJ2-7 | TRBV19 | NA | CASSNPSVFYEQYF | TGTGCCAGTAGTAATCCCAGCGTGTTTTACGAGCAGTACTTC
once | TRBJ2-7 | TRBV11-2 | TRBD1 | CASSPRTGGGYEQYF | TGTGCCAGCAGCCCCCGGACAGGGGGCGGGTACGAGCAGTACTTC
NA | TRBJ1-2 | TRBV12-5 | TRBD1 | CASGHGQGAGGYTF | TGTGCTAGTGGTCACGGACAGGGGGCGGGTGGCTACACCTTC
many | TRBJ1-5 | TRBV19 | NA | CASSMIVSLGNQPQHF | TGTGCCAGTAGTATGATCGTCTCTTTGGGCAATCAGCCCCAGCATTTT
NA | TRBJ2-3 | TRBV19 | NA | CASSPHGTSTDTQYF | TGTGCCAGTAGTCCACACGGAACTAGCACAGATACGCAGTATTTT
many | TRBJ2-5 | TRBV12-3/TRBV12-4 | TRBD1 | CASRPRGKHETQYF | TGTGCCAGCAGGCCCAGGGGGAAGCATGAGACCCAGTACTTC
many | TRBJ2-3 | TRBV20-1 | NA | CSACLATTDTQYF | TGCAGTGCTTGTCTAGCGACCACAGATACGCAGTATTTT
many | TRBJ2-7 | TRBV11-2 | TRBD2 | CASSLRRLAGYEQYF | TGTGCCAGCAGCTTACGTAGACTAGCGGGCTACGAGCAGTACTTC
many | TRBJ2-3 | TRBV5-5 | NA | CASSLEGRGDTQYF | TGTGCCAGCAGCTTGGAGGGGCGTGGAGATACGCAGTATTTT
NA | TRBJ2-5 | TRBV6-1 | TRBD1 | CASGTDQETQYF | TGTGCCAGTGGGACAGACCAAGAGACCCAGTACTTC
once | TRBJ2-7 | TRBV7-9 | NA | CASSLIPYEQYF | TGTGCCAGCAGCTTGATTCCCTACGAGCAGTACTTC
few | TRBJ1-5 | TRBV15 | TRBD1 | CATSRGDSISQPQHF | TGTGCCACCAGCAGAGGGGACAGCATAAGTCAGCCCCAGCATTTT
many | TRBJ1-1 | TRBV20-1 | NA | CSASARGAFF | TGCAGTGCTAGTGCGAGGGGAGCTTTCTTT
NA | TRBJ2-1 | TRBV6-4 | NA | CASSPREGLNNEQFF | TGTGCCAGCAGTCCGCGAGAGGGATTAAACAATGAGCAGTTCTTC
NA | TRBJ2-3 | TRBV24-1 | TRBD2 | CATSEPKGRGWTDTQYF | TGTGCCACCAGTGAGCCCAAAGGGAGGGGTTGGACAGATACGCAGTATTTT
many | TRBJ2-7 | TRBV24-1 | TRBD1 | CATSDPGQGAGEQYF | TGTGCCACCAGTGATCCGGGACAGGGGGCGGGTGAGCAGTACTTC
once | TRBJ2-1 | TRBV10-3 | NA | CAIWVEGSSYNEQFF | TGTGCCATCTGGGTGGAGGGTAGCTCCTACAATGAGCAGTTCTTC
many | TRBJ1-1 | TRBV12-3/TRBV12-4 | NA | CASSLIRGNTEAFF | TGTGCCAGCAGTCTCATCAGGGGGAACACTGAAGCTTTCTTT
many | TRBJ2-1 | TRBV28 | TRBD2 | CASSIATSGRHNEQFF | TGTGCCAGCAGCATAGCCACTAGCGGGAGACACAATGAGCAGTTCTTC
many | TRBJ2-1 | TRBV12-3/TRBV12-4 | TRBD2 | CASTSSGRNYNEQFF | TGTGCCAGCACCTCCAGCGGGAGAAACTACAATGAGCAGTTCTTC
NA | TRBJ2-2 | TRBV29-1 | NA | CSARQAPTGELFF | TGCAGCGCCCGCCAAGCACCCACCGGGGAGCTGTTTTTT
many | TRBJ2-3 | TRBV6-6 | TRBD1 | CASSYGQARIDTQYF | TGTGCCAGCAGTTACGGACAGGCCCGGATAGATACGCAGTATTTT
many | TRBJ2-1 | TRBV5-1 | TRBD2 | CASSTARRLSGRDNEQFF | TGCGCCAGCAGCACCGCGCGGAGACTTAGCGGGAGGGACAATGAGCAGTTCTTC
many | TRBJ1-1 | TRBV7-3 | NA | CASSLRERENTEAFF | TGTGCCAGCAGCTTAAGAGAAAGGGAGAACACTGAAGCTTTCTTT
NA | TRBJ2-1 | TRBV27 | TRBD1 | CASSLSRAGGGFQFF | TGTGCCAGCAGTTTATCGCGGGCAGGGGGTGGGTTTCAGTTCTTC
NA | TRBJ2-7 | TRBV3-1 | NA | CASSQTRTYEQYF | TGTGCCAGCAGCCAGACAAGAACCTACGAGCAGTACTTC
few | TRBJ2-7 | TRBV7-9 | NA | CASSSQGSPSYEQYF | TGTGCCAGCAGCTCACAGGGTAGTCCCTCCTACGAGCAGTACTTC
NA | TRBJ2-1 | TRBV25-1 | NA | CASRAYSYNEQFF | TGTGCCAGCAGGGCGTACTCCTACAATGAGCAGTTCTTC
many | TRBJ2-7 | TRBV7-2 | TRBD2 | CASSLSRTSGSAQYF | TGTGCCAGCAGCTTATCCCGGACTAGCGGGAGCGCGCAGTACTTC
many | TRBJ1-1 | TRBV18 | NA | CASSPRDGYMNTEAFF | TGTGCCAGCTCACCCCGGGACGGCTACATGAACACTGAAGCTTTCTTT
NA | TRBJ2-7 | TRBV3-1 | TRBD1 | CASSGRTGISYEQYF | TGTGCCAGCAGCGGCCGGACAGGTATCTCCTACGAGCAGTACTTC
many | TRBJ2-1 | TRBV7-2 | NA | CASSLQGGSYNEQFF | TGTGCCAGCAGCTTACAGGGGGGGTCCTACAATGAGCAGTTCTTC
NA | TRBJ2-3 | TRBV6-1 | NA | CASYKGPGTDTQYF | TGTGCCAGCTACAAGGGACCGGGCACAGATACGCAGTATTTT
many | TRBJ2-5 | TRBV7-2 | TRBD2 | CASSPRLAGSSIETQYF | TGTGCCAGCAGCCCCAGACTAGCGGGATCCTCCATAGAGACCCAGTACTTC
many | TRBJ1-1 | TRBV29-1 | TRBD1 | CSVGGQGGTEAFF | TGCAGCGTTGGAGGACAGGGAGGAACTGAAGCTTTCTTT
many | TRBJ2-7 | TRBV14 | NA | CASSQIPGSYEQYF | TGTGCCAGCAGCCAAATACCTGGCTCCTACGAGCAGTACTTC
many | TRBJ2-2 | TRBV30 | NA | CAWSLTRDNPFF | TGTGCCTGGAGCCTTACAAGGGACAACCCCTTTTTT
many | TRBJ1-2 | TRBV20-1 | NA | CSASTGNYGYTF | TGCAGTGCTAGCACAGGGAACTATGGCTACACCTTC
many | TRBJ1-1 | TRBV6-1 | NA | CASSTPAGWAEAFF | TGTGCCAGCAGTACCCCAGCAGGCTGGGCTGAAGCTTTCTTT
NA | TRBJ2-5 | TRBV6-2/TRBV6-3 | TRBD1 | CASSQTGTVYQETQYF | TGTGCCAGCAGTCAAACCGGGACAGTATACCAAGAGACCCAGTACTTC